Included here is one T cell receptor (beta chain) sequence, with context. Its antigen is not identified. The sample contains more than one DNA sequence encoding this CDR3. The data were produced by immunoSEQ multiplex PCR, yet TCRdb's version contains in-frame clones alone and is incomplete. The table lists approximately 19,000 clones, around 84% of them singletons. The data stem from a study of OX40 agonist ivuxolimab in advanced cancers. Findings of the study overall: Low normalized T-cell clonal expansion was additionally recorded for some nonresponders.

Collection of blood occurred at baseline, at cycle 4 day 1, and at cycle 7 day 1. Trimming pared 1 base from V and 8 bases from J, leaving 13 bases between. The CDR3 loop spans 14 amino acids. Germline V gene lookup returns CDR1 MGHRA and CDR2 YSYEKL. Source: CD4+ or CD8+ T cells sorted from blood, taken in a trial of the OX40 agonist ivuxolimab. The rearrangement uses TRBV4-1 and TRBJ2-3, with D perhaps matching TRBD2 (5 bases). This TCR was sampled from an adult with an advanced solid tumor such as melanoma, head and neck, liver or kidney cancer. Written as DNA, the CDR3 is TGCGCCAGCAGCCAAGTGGGCTCCGGGGTTACGCAGTATTTT. This sequence encodes CASSQVGSGVTQYF.